This T cell receptor beta chain was captured by sequencing in a study of regulatory T cells in long-lasting Graves disease (dated by TCRdb to the early 2020s). About the full investigation: In the newly diagnosed Graves' disease group, patients had been taking antithyroid drugs for less than 3 months. Patients with persistent Graves' disease were compared with patients with newly diagnosed Graves' disease using TCR sequencing and RNA sequencing of peripheral blood. The study took place in China and was registered as a clinical trial. A total of around 35 samples underwent TCR sequencing: about 13 from persistent and approximately 20 from newly diagnosed Graves' disease patients.

A remark on this clonotype: Which antigen it targets is not known. This sequence may be a read error, since a much larger clone differs from it by one base.

The research as a whole found: TRBV28, TRBJ1-2 and TRBJ2-5 were preferentially used in persistent disease, while TRBV20-1 and TRBJ2-1 were favored in newly diagnosed disease. More public clonotypes were shared among persistent patients (roughly 2,900) than among newly diagnosed patients (966). Sequencing and analysis were restricted to the TCR beta chain. Compared with newly diagnosed patients, patients with persistent Graves' disease had lower TCR Shannon entropy and fewer highly expanded clones, which suggests clonal expansion. Because the primary lesion, thyroid tissue, could not be accessed, the study looked at peripheral blood alone. As a limitation, the authors acknowledged that the small sample size may reduce accuracy.

Library preparation used multiplex PCR. Sequencing was carried out with an Illumina HiSeq 4000. To build TCR beta libraries, CDR3 regions were amplified by Arm-PCR using iRepertoire HTBI primers. PCR products were gel purified before sequencing. The original pipeline was this. Gene usage analysis of CDR3 amino acid clonotypes used the 60 to 80 TRBV and about 14 TRBJ segments found across samples. COPE and FqMerger were used to merge filtered high-quality paired reads into contigs. BLAST was used to align contigs to IMGT TRBV, TRBD and TRBJ reference genes, with CDR3 defined following IMGT. Any clonotype with a frequency above 0.1% was classified as a highly expanded clone. Repertoire diversity was measured by Shannon entropy, and V-J evenness by the Gini coefficient. Clonotypes shared by more than one individual were considered public. The public reads were quality trimmed at Q25 with fastp and then assembled into clones with MiXCR by TCRdb, keeping productive beta chains. Rows merge per CDR3 protein into single entries with the most common DNA and genes. The V and J calls were determined by TCRdb, not by the authors. The sample table shows fewer than 400,000 distinct CDR3 sequences, and more than 15% are seen once. The ten top clones hold 38% of the sample.

Including cysteine and phenylalanine, the CDR3 has 13 amino acids. Only CDR3 DNA remains: 39 bases, in frame from the first base. The germline V and J ends show losses of 5 bases and 2 bases respectively, and no gene match explains 2 bases of the junction. The germline V gene supplies CDR1 MRHNA and CDR2 SNTAGT. Interpreted using the paper, the time point label stands for: newly diagnosed GD, antithyroid drugs for less than 3 months. RNA was extracted from PBMCs in TRIzol for both TCR sequencing and RNA sequencing. The diagnosis of Graves' disease followed American Thyroid Association guidelines. Patients were recruited from an endocrinology department in Xi'an, China. From each patient, 7.5 to 10 milliliters of peripheral blood was collected into an EDTA anticoagulant tube. Ficoll Paque Plus density gradient separation was used to isolate PBMCs, and no additional T cell sorting was done. An Agilent 2100 Bioanalyzer and agarose gel were used to check RNA quality, while a NanoDrop 2000 measured RNA concentration.

The chain uses TRBV6-4 and TRBJ1-2, with TRBD1 matching 7 junction bases. This sample comprised peripheral blood mononuclear cells (PBMCs), obtained at new diagnosis, from a patient treated with antithyroid drugs. This TCR derives from a female donor with Graves disease. The sequenced DNA is TGTGCCAGCAGTCCGACAGGGAACTATGGCTACACCTTC. Its translation reads: CASSPTGNYGYTF.